This T cell receptor beta chain comes out of a study of shared clonotypes between healthy human individuals. Overall study findings and caveats: Compared with clonotypes that all four donors shared, non-shared clonotypes had lower generation probabilities.

Germline V gene sequence: CDR1 SGHVS, CDR2 FNYEAQ. V dropped 5 bases and J dropped 5; count of bases not matched to a gene: 7. This CDR3 is built from 14 residues. Terminally differentiated effector memory CD45RA+ cells were excluded from the naive CD8 cells, which were CD45RO-negative and positively selected for CCR7. Profiling relied on immunoSEQ multiplex PCR, and the TCRdb table lists in-frame clones only, not all of them. The data hold about 2 million clones, with about 94% observed a single time. On this clone itself: Antigen: not known.

The chain carries TRBV7-6 and TRBJ2-5, with 8 positions matching TRBD2. The TCR comes from a man in his late teens or twenties in good health. The sample taken for sequencing was naive CD8+ T cells sorted from blood. The CDR3 protein is CASSPPGGGETQYF. CDR3 nucleotides: TGTGCCAGCAGCCCCCCGGGAGGGGGGGAGACCCAGTACTTC.